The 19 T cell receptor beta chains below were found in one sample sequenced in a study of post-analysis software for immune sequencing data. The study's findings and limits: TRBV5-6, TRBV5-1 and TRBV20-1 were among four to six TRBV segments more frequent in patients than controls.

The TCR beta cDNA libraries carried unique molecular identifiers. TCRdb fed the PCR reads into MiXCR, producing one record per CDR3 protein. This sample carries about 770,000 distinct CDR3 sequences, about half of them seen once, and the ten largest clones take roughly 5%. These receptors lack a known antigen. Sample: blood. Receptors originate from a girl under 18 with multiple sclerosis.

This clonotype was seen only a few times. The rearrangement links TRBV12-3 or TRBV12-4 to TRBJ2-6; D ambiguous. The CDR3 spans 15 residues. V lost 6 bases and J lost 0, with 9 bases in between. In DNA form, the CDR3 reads TGTGCCAGCAGAAAACGGAGCTCTGGGGCCAACGTCCTGACTTTC. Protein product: CASRKRSSGANVLTF.

CDR3 sequence (DNA): TGTGCCAGCAGCGTCGATCTCAATCAGCCCCAGCATTTT. It translates to CASSVDLNQPQHF. This chain connects TRBV9 to TRBJ1-5; the D is unclear. The V and J ends lost 2 bases and 3 bases respectively, with 6 bases between them. Germline V gene lookup returns CDR1 SGDLS and CDR2 YYNGEE. The CDR3 totals 13 residues.

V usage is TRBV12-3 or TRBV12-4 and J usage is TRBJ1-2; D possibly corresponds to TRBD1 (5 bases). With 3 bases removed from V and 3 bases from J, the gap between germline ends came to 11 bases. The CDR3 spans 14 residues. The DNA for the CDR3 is TGTGCCAGCAGTTTTACAGGCCTGTACTATGGCTACACCTTC. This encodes CASSFTGLYYGYTF.

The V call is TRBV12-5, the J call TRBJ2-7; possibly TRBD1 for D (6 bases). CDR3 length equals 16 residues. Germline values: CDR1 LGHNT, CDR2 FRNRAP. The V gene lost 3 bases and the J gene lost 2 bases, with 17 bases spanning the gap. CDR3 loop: CASGLGGDGKAYEQYF. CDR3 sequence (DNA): TGTGCTAGTGGTTTAGGGGGAGACGGAAAAGCCTACGAGCAGTACTTC.

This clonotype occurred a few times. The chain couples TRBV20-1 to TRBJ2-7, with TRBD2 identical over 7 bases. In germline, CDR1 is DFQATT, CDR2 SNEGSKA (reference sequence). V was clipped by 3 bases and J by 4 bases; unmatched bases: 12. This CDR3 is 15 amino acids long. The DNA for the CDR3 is TGCAGTGCTAGGGGAGGGACGGAGTTCCCTTACGAGCAGTACTTC. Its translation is CSARGGTEFPYEQYF.

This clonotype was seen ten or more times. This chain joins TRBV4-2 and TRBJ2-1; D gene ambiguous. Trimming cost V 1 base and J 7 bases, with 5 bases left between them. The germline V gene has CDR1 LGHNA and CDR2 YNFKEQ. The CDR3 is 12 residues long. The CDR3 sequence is CASSQVWNEQFF. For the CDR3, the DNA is TGTGCCAGCAGCCAAGTGTGGAATGAGCAGTTCTTC.

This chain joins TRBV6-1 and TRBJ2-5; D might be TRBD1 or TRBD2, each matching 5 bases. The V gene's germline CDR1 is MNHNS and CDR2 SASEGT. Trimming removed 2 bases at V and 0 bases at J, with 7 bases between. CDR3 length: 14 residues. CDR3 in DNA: TGTGCCAGCAGTGAACGGGGACACCAAGAGACCCAGTACTTC. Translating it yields CASSERGHQETQYF.

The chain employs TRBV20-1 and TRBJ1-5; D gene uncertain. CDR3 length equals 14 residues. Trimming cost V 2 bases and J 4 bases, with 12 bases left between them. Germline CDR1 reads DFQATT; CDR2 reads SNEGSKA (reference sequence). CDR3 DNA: TGCAGTGCTAGATGGGTGGCTGCAAATCAGCCCCAGCATTTT. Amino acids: CSARWVAANQPQHF.

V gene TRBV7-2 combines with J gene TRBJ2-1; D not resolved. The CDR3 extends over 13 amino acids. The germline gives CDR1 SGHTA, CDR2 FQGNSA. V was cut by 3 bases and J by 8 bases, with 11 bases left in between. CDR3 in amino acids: CASSFARYDEQFF. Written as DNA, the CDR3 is TGTGCCAGCAGCTTTGCCCGGTATGATGAGCAGTTCTTC.

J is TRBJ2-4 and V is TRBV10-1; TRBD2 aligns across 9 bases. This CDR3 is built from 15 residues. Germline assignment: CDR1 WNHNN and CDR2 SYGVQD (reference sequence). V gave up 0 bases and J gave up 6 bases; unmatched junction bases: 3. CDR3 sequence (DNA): TGCGCCAGCAGTGAGTCTGGCGGGAGGGCAAACATTCAGTACTTC. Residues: CASSESGGRANIQYF.

DNA of the CDR3: TGTGCCAGCAGTCAGACAGGGGGCTCGGGGTCCTACGAGCAGTACTTC. Amino acid sequence: CASSQTGGSGSYEQYF. V is TRBV28 and J is TRBJ2-7; the match to TRBD1 covers 10 bases. Germline assignment: CDR1 MDHEN and CDR2 SYDVKM. CDR3 size: 16 residues. With 5 bases clipped from V and 1 base from J, the junction kept 8 bases outside the gene matches.

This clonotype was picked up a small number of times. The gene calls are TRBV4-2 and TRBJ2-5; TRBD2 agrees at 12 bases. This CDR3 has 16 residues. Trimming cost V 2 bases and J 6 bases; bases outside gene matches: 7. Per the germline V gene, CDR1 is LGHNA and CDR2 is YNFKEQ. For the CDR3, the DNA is TGTGCCAGCAGCCAAACACAGACTAGCGGGAGACAGACCCAGTACTTC. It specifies CASSQTQTSGRQTQYF.

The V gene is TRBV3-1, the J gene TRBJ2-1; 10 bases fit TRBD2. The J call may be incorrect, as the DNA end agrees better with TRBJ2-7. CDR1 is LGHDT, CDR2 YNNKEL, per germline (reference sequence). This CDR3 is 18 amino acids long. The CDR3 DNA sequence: TGTGCCAGCAGCCAAATTAGCGGGAGGCGTAGCAAGTACAATGAGCAGTACTTC. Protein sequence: CASSQISGRRSKYNEQYF.

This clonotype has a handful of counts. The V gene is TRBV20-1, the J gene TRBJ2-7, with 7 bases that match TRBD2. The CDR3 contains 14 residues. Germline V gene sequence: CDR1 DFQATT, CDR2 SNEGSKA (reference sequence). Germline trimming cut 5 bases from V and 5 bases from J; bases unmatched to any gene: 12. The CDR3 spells CSAGAIAGRNEQYF. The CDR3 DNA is TGCAGTGCTGGGGCTATAGCCGGGAGGAACGAGCAGTACTTC.

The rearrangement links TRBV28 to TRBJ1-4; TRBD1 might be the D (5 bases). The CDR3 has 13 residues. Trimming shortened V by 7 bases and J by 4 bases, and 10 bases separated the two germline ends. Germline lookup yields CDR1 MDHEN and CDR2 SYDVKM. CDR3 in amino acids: CASIGGDNEKLFF. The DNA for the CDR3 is TGTGCCAGCATCGGGGGGGATAATGAAAAACTGTTTTTT.

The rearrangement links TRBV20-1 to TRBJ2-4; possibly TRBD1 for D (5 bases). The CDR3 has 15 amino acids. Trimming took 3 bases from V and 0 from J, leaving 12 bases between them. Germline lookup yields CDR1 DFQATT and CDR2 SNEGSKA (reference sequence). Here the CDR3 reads CSASFAGKAKNIQYF. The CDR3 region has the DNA TGCAGTGCTAGCTTCGCAGGGAAAGCCAAAAACATTCAGTACTTC.

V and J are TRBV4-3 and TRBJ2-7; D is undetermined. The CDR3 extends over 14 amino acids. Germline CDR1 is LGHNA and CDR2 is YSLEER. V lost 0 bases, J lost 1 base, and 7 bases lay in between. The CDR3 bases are TGCGCCAGCAGCCAAGAGGCCTGGTCCTACGAGCAGTACTTC. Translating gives CASSQEAWSYEQYF.

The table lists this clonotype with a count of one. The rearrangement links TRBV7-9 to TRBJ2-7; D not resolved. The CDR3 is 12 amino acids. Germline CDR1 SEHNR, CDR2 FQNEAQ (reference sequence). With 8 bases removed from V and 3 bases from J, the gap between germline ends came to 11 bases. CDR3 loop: CASGSEGYEQYF. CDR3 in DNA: TGTGCCAGCGGATCCGAAGGCTACGAGCAGTACTTC.

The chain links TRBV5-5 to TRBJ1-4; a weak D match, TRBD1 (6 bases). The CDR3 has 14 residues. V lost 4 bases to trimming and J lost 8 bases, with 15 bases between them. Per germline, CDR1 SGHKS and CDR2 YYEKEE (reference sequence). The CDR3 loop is CASSRGQSGEKLFF. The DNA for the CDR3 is TGTGCCAGCAGCCGCGGACAGTCGGGCGAAAAACTGTTTTTT.